This T cell receptor beta chain was captured in a study of shared clonotypes between healthy human individuals. Here immunoSEQ multiplex PCR was the method, and the copy in TCRdb shows in-frame clones only, minus some. The sample holds about 2.1 million clones; just over 90% are singletons and the top ten take approximately 1.7%. As defined, naive CD8 cells were CD45RO-negative and positively selected for CCR7, with terminally differentiated effector memory CD45RA+ cells excluded. The CDR3 runs 14 residues. Germline V lookup: CDR1 LNHNV, CDR2 YYDKDF (reference sequence). V was pared by 3 bases and J by 7 bases, with 15 bases between.

The source material was naive CD8+ T cells from PBMCs. This TCR was sampled from a man aged 18 to 29 in good health. Some clones in this sample may be carry-over from other donors' samples. The J gene is TRBJ1-1, the V gene TRBV15; perhaps TRBD1 as D (6 bases). In DNA form, the CDR3 reads TGTGCCACCAGCAGCCGGGGGCAGGTCATTGAAGCTTTCTTT. This codes for CATSSRGQVIEAFF.